These 9 T cell receptor beta chains were all obtained from the same sample, sequenced in a study of shared clonotypes between healthy human individuals (dated by TCRdb to the early 2020s). The library relied on the immunoSEQ multiplex PCR assay. Not all clones reach the TCRdb copy of this immuneACCESS table, which keeps in-frame sequences only. Checked studies attribute under half of the gap to unresolved V genes and leave the rest unexplained. For this sample the table gives under 850,000 clones, of which 92% were detected only once. The top ten hold more than 20% of the sample. CD8 naive samples were obtained by positive selection for CCR7 among CD45RO-negative cells, yielding a CD45RA+CCR7+ population from which TemRA cells were excluded. The source material was naive CD8+ T cells sorted from blood. The cell subset or site label for this specimen denotes: CD45RA+CCR7+. Receptors were obtained from a man aged 25 to 40 in good health.

This chain uses TRBV28 with TRBJ2-7; D uncertain. Germline V gene lookup returns CDR1 MDHEN and CDR2 SYDVKM. The CDR3 has 15 residues. The V and J ends lost 1 base and 3 bases respectively, with 13 bases between them. The CDR3 spells CASSLYRGPNYEQYF. DNA for the CDR3: TGTGCCAGCAGTTTATACCGCGGACCCAACTACGAGCAGTACTTC.

The chain combines TRBV9 with TRBJ2-2; 7 bases agree with TRBD1. This CDR3 is 16 amino acids long. The ends lost 3 bases at V and 0 bases at J; junction bases unmatched: 5. CDR1 and CDR2 (germline): SGDLS, YYNGEE. The CDR3 DNA reads TGTGCCAGCAGCGCCGTGACAGGGCCGAACACCGGGGAGCTGTTTTTT. Protein product: CASSAVTGPNTGELFF.

The chain employs TRBV21-1 and TRBJ2-7; no DNA check was done on the table's D call, TRBD2. TRBV21-1 is designated a pseudogene. The CDR3 loop spans 17 amino acids. Here the CDR3 reads CASSRGLAGESSYEQYF. The DNA for the CDR3 is TGTGCCAGCAGCAGAGGACTAGCGGGGGAAAGCTCCTACGAGCAGTACTTC.

This rearrangement joins TRBV28 to TRBJ1-5, with TRBD1 as a possible D gene (6 bases). The CDR3 totals 14 residues. The germline V gene encodes CDR1 MDHEN and CDR2 SYDVKM. V was pared by 7 bases and J by 2 bases, with 12 bases between. The CDR3 DNA follows: TGTGCCAGCATTCGCCGGACAGGCAATCAGCCCCAGCATTTT. Its protein is CASIRRTGNQPQHF. Filled out from reference TRBV28 and TRBJ1-5, the complete variable domain reads DVKVTQSSRYLVKRTGEKVFLECVQDMDHENMFWYRQDPGLGLRLIYFSYDVKMKEKGDIPEGYSVSREKKERFSLILESASTNQTSMYLCASIRRTGNQPQHFGDGTRLSIL.

The chain recombines TRBV6-5 with TRBJ2-1; no firm D call. Germline V gene lookup returns CDR1 MNHEY and CDR2 SVGAGI. The CDR3 loop spans 15 amino acids. V was shortened by 6 bases and J by 3 bases, with 15 bases between the two germline ends. In DNA, the CDR3 is TGTGCCAGCAGGGAGAAAGTAGCAGACTACAATGAGCAGTTCTTC. Its protein product is CASREKVADYNEQFF.

The CDR3 DNA reads TGCAGCGTTGCCGAACGTTATCGGGACAGGGGATATCAAGAGACCCAGTACTTC. It translates to CSVAERYRDRGYQETQYF. The chain combines TRBV29-1 with TRBJ2-5, with 10 bases that match TRBD1. Per germline, CDR1 SQVTM and CDR2 ANQGSEA. V shed 4 bases and J 2 bases; nucleotides not matched to a gene: 16. This CDR3 has 18 amino acids.

This chain uses TRBV27 with TRBJ2-7, with no clear D. The CDR3 is made up of 14 amino acids. Germline lookup yields CDR1 MNHEY and CDR2 SMNVEV (reference sequence). Trimming cost V 0 bases and J 2 bases, with 8 bases left between them. CDR3 DNA sequence: TGTGCCAGCAGTTTATCGGCCGGAACCTACGAGCAGTACTTC. Amino acid sequence: CASSLSAGTYEQYF.

The chain joins TRBV7-9 to TRBJ1-1; no definite D call. The CDR3 loop spans 15 amino acids. The V end was cut by 6 bases, the J end by 6 bases, with 20 bases between. Germline V gives CDR1 SEHNR, CDR2 FQNEAQ (reference sequence). CDR3 in DNA: TGTGCCAGCAGTTCATGGCGTGGCGATGACCCTGAAGCTTTCTTT. Amino acids: CASSSWRGDDPEAFF. The complete variable domain, with remaining parts taken from reference TRBV7-9 and TRBJ1-1, reads DTGVSQNPRHKITKRGQNVTFRCDPISEHNRLYWYRQTLGQGPEFLTYFQNEAQLEKSRLLSDRFSAERPKGSFSTLEIQRTEQGDSAMYLCASSSWRGDDPEAFFGQGTRLTVV.

A word on this clone: Additional DNA sequences in this sample encode the identical CDR3. This chain links TRBV7-2 with TRBJ2-7, with 10 bases identical to TRBD2. Germline CDR1 reads SGHTA; CDR2 reads FQGNSA. The CDR3 spans 14 residues. V shed 3 bases and J 1 base; nucleotides not matched to a gene: 0. The CDR3 DNA sequence: TGTGCCAGCAGCTTTAGCGGGAGGTCCTACGAGCAGTACTTC. This translates into CASSFSGRSYEQYF.